This T cell receptor beta chain was captured by sequencing in a study of T cell repertoires in cytomegalovirus infection. The wider study: Public TCR beta signature analysis indicated the presence of both CMV infection and matching HLA type.

This clonotype was found many times. The antigen is unknown. Study-wide findings and caveats: Clonotypes of TCR beta that were HLA-C-restricted and CMV-specific dominated the ex vivo response.

The V gene lost 5 bases and the J gene lost 10 bases, with 14 bases spanning the gap. This CDR3 contains 13 residues. One entry per CDR3 protein, called by TCRdb with MiXCR from the reads. The sample consists of 230,000 or so distinct CDR3 sequences, around 15% of them appearing once. The chain combines TRBV12-3 or TRBV12-4 with TRBJ2-2, with D perhaps TRBD2 (5 bases). This receptor was obtained from a human donor in good health (CMV status not recorded). Some clones in this sample may be carry-over from other donors' samples. The sample taken for sequencing was CD8+ T cells from PBMCs. Here the CDR3 reads CASSEPGSEELFF. The CDR3 nucleotides are TGTGCCAGCAGTGAACCGGGATCCGAGGAGCTGTTTTTT.